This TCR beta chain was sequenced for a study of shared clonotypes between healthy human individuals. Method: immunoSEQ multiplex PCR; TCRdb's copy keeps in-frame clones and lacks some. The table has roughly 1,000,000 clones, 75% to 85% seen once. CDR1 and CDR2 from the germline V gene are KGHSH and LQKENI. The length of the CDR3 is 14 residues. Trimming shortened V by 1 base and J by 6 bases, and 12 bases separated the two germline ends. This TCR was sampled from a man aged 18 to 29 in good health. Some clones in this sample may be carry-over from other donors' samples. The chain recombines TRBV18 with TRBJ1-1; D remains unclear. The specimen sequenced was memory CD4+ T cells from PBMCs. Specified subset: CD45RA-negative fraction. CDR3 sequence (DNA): TGTGCCAGCTCACCACGACCGGGTTTGTCTGAAGCTTTCTTT. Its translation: CASSPRPGLSEAFF.